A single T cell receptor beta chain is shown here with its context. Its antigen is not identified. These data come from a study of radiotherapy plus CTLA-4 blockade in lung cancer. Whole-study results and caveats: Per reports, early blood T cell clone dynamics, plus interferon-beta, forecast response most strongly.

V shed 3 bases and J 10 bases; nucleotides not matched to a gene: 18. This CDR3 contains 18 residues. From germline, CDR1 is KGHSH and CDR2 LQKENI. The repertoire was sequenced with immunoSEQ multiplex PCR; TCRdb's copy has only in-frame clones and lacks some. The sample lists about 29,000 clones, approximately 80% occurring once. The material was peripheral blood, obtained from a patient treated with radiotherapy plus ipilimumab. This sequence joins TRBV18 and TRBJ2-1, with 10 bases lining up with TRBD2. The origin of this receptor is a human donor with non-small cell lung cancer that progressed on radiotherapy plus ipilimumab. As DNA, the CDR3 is TGTGCCAGCTCACCCCAGAGCGGGCGGAGCGGGGGGGCCTCCGAGCAGTTCTTC. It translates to CASSPQSGRSGGASEQFF.